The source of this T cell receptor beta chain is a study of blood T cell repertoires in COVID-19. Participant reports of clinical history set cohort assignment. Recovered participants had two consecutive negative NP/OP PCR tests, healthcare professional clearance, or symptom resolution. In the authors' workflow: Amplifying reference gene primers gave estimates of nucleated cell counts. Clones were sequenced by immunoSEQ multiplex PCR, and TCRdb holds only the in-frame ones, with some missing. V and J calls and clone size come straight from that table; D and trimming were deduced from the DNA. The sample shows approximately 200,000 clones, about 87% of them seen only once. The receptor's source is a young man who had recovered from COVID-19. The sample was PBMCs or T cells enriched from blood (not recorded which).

The DNA for the CDR3 is TGTGCCAGCAGCTTATGGGGCGGAATAGAACAAGAGACCCAGTACTTC. It translates to CASSLWGGIEQETQYF. V usage is TRBV7-8 and J usage is TRBJ2-5; D is perhaps TRBD1 (5 bases). This CDR3 contains 16 residues. CDR1 SGHVS and CDR2 FQNEAQ come from the germline V gene. V was pared by 2 bases and J by 2 bases, with 15 bases between.